This is a list of T cell receptor beta chains from one sample in a study of blood T cells in healthy people across ages. MiXCR, applied by TCRdb to the 5' RACE reads, yields one record per CDR3 protein. The sample records over a million distinct CDR3 sequences, roughly 60% being singletons. The sequencing sample was made of blood. These receptor sequences come from a man aged 18 to 29 in good health. Each CDR3 is given with its conserved first and last residue. The D gene is left open where the match is weak. For some rows the clone size is stated as once, few or many, or as a class when expanded; others skip it.

d_call j_call clone_size v_call cdr3_nt cdr3_aa
TRBD2 TRBJ2-5 few TRBV11-2 TGTGCCAGCAAAAAACCGGGACTAGCAGCCAGTCCGAGGGAGCAGTACTTC CASKKPGLAASPREQYF
TRBD2 TRBJ2-3 . TRBV7-9 TGTGCCAGCAGCTTAAAGACAGGGCCCCTAGCGGGAGGGCCATCAGATACGCAGTATTTT CASSLKTGPLAGGPSDTQYF
. TRBJ2-2 . TRBV7-9 TGTGCCAGCAGCCCTTCGGGACATAAGAACACCGGGGAGCTGTTTTTT CASSPSGHKNTGELFF
TRBD1 TRBJ2-3 few TRBV4-1 TGCGCCAGCAGCCACCCCGGGACAGTCGATACGCAGTATTTT CASSHPGTVDTQYF
TRBD2 TRBJ2-7 . TRBV6-5 TGTGCCAGCAGTTACTCGAACTGGGGACTAGCGGGAGGGCCGGGCAATGAGCAGTACTTC CASSYSNWGLAGGPGNEQYF
TRBD1 TRBJ1-6 . TRBV20-1 TGCAGTGCTAGAACCGGGACAGGGTATAATTCACCCCTCCACTTT CSARTGTGYNSPLHF
TRBD2 TRBJ2-7 . TRBV27 TGTGCCACCCGAGTCTTGGGGGGGTCCTACGAGCAGTACTTC CATRVLGGSYEQYF
TRBD1 TRBJ1-4 . TRBV10-3 TGTGCCATCAGTCGAGACAGGGACAATGAAAAACTGTTTTTT CAISRDRDNEKLFF
. TRBJ1-1 . TRBV7-2 TGTGCCAGCACCCAGAGGGCACCGAACACTGAAGCTTTCTTT CASTQRAPNTEAFF
TRBD2 TRBJ2-7 . TRBV15 TGTGCCACCAGCACCGGGACTAGCGGCTCCTACGAGCAGTACTTC CATSTGTSGSYEQYF
. TRBJ2-7 . TRBV6-5 TGTGCCCGGTGGTCAGGGGAGGAGGACGAGCAGTACTTC CARWSGEEDEQYF
. TRBJ1-1 . TRBV7-9 TGTGCCAGCAGTATGCAGGGTCTATACGCTGAAGCTTTCTTT CASSMQGLYAEAFF
. TRBJ2-5 few TRBV29-1 TGCAGCGTCGAGACAGGGGAGGGAGAGACCCAGTACTTC CSVETGEGETQYF
. TRBJ2-7 few TRBV28 TGTGCCAGCAGTTTGTGGGACGTCAACGAGCAGTACTTC CASSLWDVNEQYF
. TRBJ1-2 . TRBV2 TGTGCCACCGCCCCGGGGACGGGTGGCTACACCTTC CATAPGTGGYTF
. TRBJ2-7 . TRBV6-6 TGTGCCAGCAGTCCACTTAGTGGACTCTACGAGCAGTACTTC CASSPLSGLYEQYF
TRBD1 TRBJ2-7 . TRBV5-5 TGTGCCAGCAGCTTGGAGGGACAGGTGTACGAGCAGTACTTC CASSLEGQVYEQYF
. TRBJ2-1 . TRBV12-3/TRBV12-4 TGTGCCAGCAGTTTGACTACTGGGGGCTACAATGAGCAGTTCTTC CASSLTTGGYNEQFF
. TRBJ1-5 once TRBV6-5 TGTGCCAGCGGGAGTGGTCAGCCCCAGCATTTT CASGSGQPQHF
. TRBJ2-5 . TRBV29-1 TGCAGCGTTGGCGATGGAGGGTGGGGGGAGACCCAGTACTTC CSVGDGGWGETQYF
. TRBJ1-1 . TRBV11-2 TGTGCCAGCGGGGAAGGGTCCATGAACACTGAAGCTTTCTTT CASGEGSMNTEAFF
. TRBJ2-3 . TRBV12-3/TRBV12-4 TGTGCCAGCAGTCCCGGGACCGTCCTGGGTACGCAGTATTTT CASSPGTVLGTQYF
. TRBJ2-1 . TRBV5-6 TGTGCCAGCAGCCCCTTGGACGGGCTCGTGGTCAATGAGCAGTTCTTC CASSPLDGLVVNEQFF
. TRBJ1-6 . TRBV6-6 TGTGCCAGCAGTCATACAGACATATATAATTCACCCCTCCACTTT CASSHTDIYNSPLHF
. TRBJ2-6 few TRBV7-2 TGTGCCAGCAGCTTAGGGGTGACGGCGGTTTATGGGGCCAACGTCCTGACTTTC CASSLGVTAVYGANVLTF
. TRBJ1-2 few TRBV14 TGTGCCAGCAGCCTGACAGTTGACTATGGCTACACCTTC CASSLTVDYGYTF
TRBD2 TRBJ2-1 . TRBV10-3 TGTGCCATCAACTCCGGGACTAGCGGGAACAATGAGCAGTTCTTC CAINSGTSGNNEQFF
. TRBJ2-1 once TRBV20-1 TGCAGTGCGTTTCGTGGCTCTTCCAATGAGCAGTTCTTC CSAFRGSSNEQFF